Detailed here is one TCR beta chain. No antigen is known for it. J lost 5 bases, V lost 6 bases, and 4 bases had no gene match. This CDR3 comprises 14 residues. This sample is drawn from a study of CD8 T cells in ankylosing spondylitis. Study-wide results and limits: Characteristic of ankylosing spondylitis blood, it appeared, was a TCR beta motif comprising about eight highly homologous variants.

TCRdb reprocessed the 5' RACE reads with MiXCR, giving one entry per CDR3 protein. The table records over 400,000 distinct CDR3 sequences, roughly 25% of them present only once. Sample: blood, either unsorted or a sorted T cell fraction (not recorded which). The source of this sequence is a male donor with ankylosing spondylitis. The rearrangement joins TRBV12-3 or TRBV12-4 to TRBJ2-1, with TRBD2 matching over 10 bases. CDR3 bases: TGTGCCAGCAGACTCGGACTAGCGGACAATGAGCAGTTCTTC. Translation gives CASRLGLADNEQFF.